This TCR beta chain was recovered during a study of blood T cell repertoires in COVID-19. About the research overall: Sources were T cells, B-cell-depleted T cells, or PBMCs; the material itself was cDNA or gDNA.

Some clones are missing from TCRdb's copy, which holds only in-frame ones; the method was immunoSEQ multiplex PCR. In the table there are roughly 90,000 clones, 70% to 90% of which are singletons. This clonotype was sampled from an elderly woman with COVID-19, enrolled during active disease. Sequenced input: peripheral blood.

CDR3 amino acids: CASSQEPRLSYNEQFF. CDR3 nucleotide sequence: TGCGCCAGCAGCCAAGAACCTAGGCTCTCCTACAATGAGCAGTTCTTC. This chain joins TRBV4-1 and TRBJ2-1; the D is unclear. Germline V gene sequence: CDR1 MGHRA, CDR2 YSYEKL. This CDR3 is built from 16 residues. Trimming stripped 0 bases from V and 0 bases from J, with 9 bases between.